A single sample is the source of the 29 T cell receptor beta chains below, sequenced in a study of cytomegalovirus exposure and HLA in healthy donors. The PCR contained 60 Vbeta and 13 Jbeta primers. TCRdb's copy holds only in-frame clones and misses some; the assay was immunoSEQ multiplex PCR. The sample carries over 250,000 clones, about 75% recorded once. Sequences were obtained from PBMCs. The receptors come from a female donor in good health and CMV-seronegative.

There are a few counts of this clone. The CDR3 sequence is CASSLGTGLPAFF. CDR3 coding DNA: TGTGCCAGCAGCTTGGGAACAGGGCTCCCAGCTTTCTTT. The chain combines TRBV5-4 with TRBJ1-1, with a possible D match to TRBD1 (6 bases). V was pared by 0 bases and J by 10 bases, with 13 bases between. There are 13 residues in the CDR3. Germline values: CDR1 SGHNT, CDR2 YYREEE (reference sequence).

The V call is TRBV6-5, the J call TRBJ2-5; D is unclear. Germline V lookup: CDR1 MNHEY, CDR2 SVGAGI. Trimming took off 10 bases at V and 0 bases at J, with 6 bases between the two ends. There are 11 residues in the CDR3. CDR3 in DNA: TGTGCCACTTTTTACCAAGAGACCCAGTACTTC. Translation: CATFYQETQYF.

V is TRBV27 and J is TRBJ2-3, with 9 bases that match TRBD2. CDR3 length equals 16 residues. Germline V CDR1 and CDR2: MNHEY, SMNVEV (reference sequence). V gave up 5 bases and J gave up 3 bases; unmatched junction bases: 9. The CDR3 spells CASSNLGGRGTDTQYF. For the CDR3, the DNA is TGTGCCAGCAGTAATTTGGGCGGGAGGGGGACAGATACGCAGTATTTT.

In the case of this clone: Other DNA sequences in this sample translate to the same CDR3. This chain uses TRBV5-1 with TRBJ2-6; 9 nucleotides line up with TRBD1. CDR1 and CDR2 from the germline V gene are SGHRS and YFSETQ. The CDR3 is 18 amino acids. Germline trimming cut 4 bases from V and 0 bases from J; bases unmatched to any gene: 8. The CDR3 loop is CASSPGQGALSGANVLTF. CDR3 DNA: TGCGCCAGCAGCCCGGGACAGGGTGCCCTCTCTGGGGCCAACGTCCTGACTTTC.

The CDR3 DNA follows: TGTGCCAGCAGTCCAAAGACTAGCCCATTATACGAGCAGTACTTC. This sequence encodes CASSPKTSPLYEQYF. V and J are TRBV6-5 and TRBJ2-7; 7 nucleotides agree with TRBD2. V gave up 5 bases and J gave up 4 bases; unmatched junction bases: 11. The CDR3 is 15 amino acids. The V gene's germline CDR1 is MNHEY and CDR2 SVGAGI.

V and J are TRBV30 and TRBJ2-7; no clear D. Between the trimmed V and J ends, which lost 2 bases and 0 bases, there was a span of 11 bases. The CDR3 contains 14 residues. Germline V gene sequence: CDR1 GTSNPN, CDR2 SVGIG (reference sequence). The CDR3 loop reads CAWSTIGLSYEQYF. CDR3 DNA sequence: TGTGCCTGGAGTACTATTGGCCTCTCCTACGAGCAGTACTTC.

The gene calls are TRBV11-2 and TRBJ2-7; maybe TRBD1 (5 bases). The germline V gene encodes CDR1 SGHAT and CDR2 FQNNGV. CDR3 length equals 14 residues. V lost 5 bases to trimming and J lost 2 bases, with 13 bases between them. The CDR3 loop is CASSLDLGAYEQYF. Written as DNA, the CDR3 is TGTGCCAGCAGCCTCGACCTAGGGGCCTACGAGCAGTACTTC.

The J gene is TRBJ1-1, the V gene TRBV6-1; 8 nucleotides align to TRBD1. This CDR3 has 14 residues. The V and J ends lost 7 bases and 0 bases, in that order; junction bases with no gene match: 4. CDR1 and CDR2 (germline): MNHNS, SASEGT. CDR3 nucleotide sequence: TGTGCCAGCACTGCGGGACAGGTGAACACTGAAGCTTTCTTT. As protein: CASTAGQVNTEAFF.

The chain has TRBV6-5 and TRBJ2-1; D might be TRBD2 (5 bases). The CDR3 is 12 amino acids. Trimming took off 8 bases at V and 8 bases at J, with 13 bases between the two ends. In germline, CDR1 is MNHEY, CDR2 SVGAGI. CDR3: CASREGSHEQFF. DNA of the CDR3: TGTGCCAGCCGAGAGGGATCTCATGAGCAGTTCTTC.

The chain links TRBV5-3 to TRBJ1-2; unclear D gene. TRBV5-3 is treated as an ORF (open reading frame) with a function not yet certain. The CDR3 extends over 17 amino acids. The V end lost 2 bases, the J end lost 1 base, and 18 bases lay between the germline ends. This CDR3 reads CARSFACRAIRNYGYTF. The DNA of the CDR3 is TGTGCCAGAAGCTTCGCCTGTAGAGCGATTCGTAACTATGGCTACACCTTC.

This clone has a handful of counts. V usage is TRBV7-9 and J usage is TRBJ2-7, with 14 positions matching TRBD2. The germline V gene encodes CDR1 SEHNR and CDR2 FQNEAQ (reference sequence). V shed 5 bases, J shed 6 bases, and the junction held 18 bases outside the gene matches. The CDR3 runs to 19 residues. The DNA of the CDR3 is TGTGCCAGCAGCCCCGAAGGGGGGACTAGCGGGAGACCTCCGGGCGAGCAGTACTTC. Translated: CASSPEGGTSGRPPGEQYF. The entire variable domain, with the rest obtained from reference TRBV7-9 and TRBJ2-7, is as follows: DTGVSQNPRHKITKRGQNVTFRCDPISEHNRLYWYRQTLGQGPEFLTYFQNEAQLEKSRLLSDRFSAERPKGSFSTLEIQRTEQGDSAMYLCASSPEGGTSGRPPGEQYFGPGTRLTVT.

This clone has more than one count but fewer than ten. The chain employs TRBV6-4 and TRBJ1-2; TRBD1 matches 12 bases. The CDR3 sequence is 14 residues long. Germline CDR1 MRHNA, CDR2 SNTAGT. Trimming took 5 bases from V and 6 from J; bases not matched to a gene: 4. The CDR3 protein is CASSPGTGGDGYTF. The DNA for the CDR3 is TGTGCCAGCAGTCCAGGGACAGGGGGCGATGGCTACACCTTC.

This sequence joins TRBV25-1 and TRBJ1-4; TRBD1 matches 8 bases. V shed 4 bases, J shed 0 bases, and the junction held 7 bases outside the gene matches. Germline CDR1 reads MGHDK; CDR2 reads SYGVNS. This CDR3 region has 17 residues. Here the CDR3 reads CASSAQGGLATNEKLFF. As DNA, the CDR3 is TGTGCCAGCAGTGCACAGGGGGGGCTTGCAACTAATGAAAAACTGTTTTTT.

This chain joins TRBV6-5 and TRBJ1-5, with 7 positions matching TRBD1. The germline V gene has CDR1 MNHEY and CDR2 SVGAGI. Germline trimming cut 5 bases from V and 4 bases from J; bases unmatched to any gene: 8. This CDR3 spans 15 amino acids. In DNA, the CDR3 is TGTGCCAGCAGTCTACAGGGGATTATGAATCAGCCCCAGCATTTT. It yields the protein CASSLQGIMNQPQHF.

Comments on this clone: Germline is not matched at one junction end, which may reflect a read error. The chain is built from TRBV7-9 and TRBJ2-5; 10 nucleotides match TRBD2. Germline values: CDR1 SEHNR, CDR2 FQNEAQ (reference sequence). The CDR3 extends over 14 amino acids. CDR3 nucleotide sequence: TGTTCCAGCAGCTTAGCGGGGGGCCAAGAGACCCAGTACTTC. It encodes CSSSLAGGQETQYF.

This clone was seen only a few times. This rearrangement joins TRBV5-1 to TRBJ1-1; TRBD1 aligns across 11 bases. With 2 bases clipped from V and 5 bases from J, the junction kept 2 bases outside the gene matches. This CDR3 has 14 residues. Germline CDR1 is SGHRS and CDR2 is YFSETQ. Here the CDR3 DNA reads TGCGCCAGCAGCTTCGGGACAGGGGGTACTGAAGCTTTCTTT. Protein sequence: CASSFGTGGTEAFF.

V gene TRBV12-5 combines with J gene TRBJ1-1; tentative D call: TRBD1 (5 bases). The CDR3 is made up of 13 amino acids. Trimming stripped 5 bases from V and 7 bases from J, with 14 bases between. Germline CDR1 LGHNT, CDR2 FRNRAP. The CDR3 DNA is TGTGCTAGTGGTACCCCCCGGGGGGGTGAAGCTTTCTTT. Amino acids: CASGTPRGGEAFF.

This sequence joins TRBV28 and TRBJ1-2; TRBD1 matches 8 bases. The ends lost 6 bases at V and 0 bases at J; junction bases unmatched: 15. CDR1 MDHEN and CDR2 SYDVKM come from the germline V gene. The CDR3 runs 18 residues. The DNA of the CDR3 is TGTGCCAGCAGGCATCAGGGGGCGTTAGCCCAAACTAACTATGGCTACACCTTC. This gives the protein CASRHQGALAQTNYGYTF.

This sequence joins TRBV5-1 and TRBJ1-1; 8 bases fit TRBD1. The CDR3 contains 15 residues. The germline V gene has CDR1 SGHRS and CDR2 YFSETQ. With 4 bases clipped from V and 4 bases from J, the junction kept 9 bases outside the gene matches. CDR3 residues: CASSIGTGAGTEAFF. Written as DNA, the CDR3 is TGCGCCAGCAGCATAGGGACAGGCGCTGGCACTGAAGCTTTCTTT.

The chain combines TRBV5-8 with TRBJ2-6, with TRBD2 matching over 9 bases. The trim removed 4 bases at V and 0 bases at J, leaving 2 bases unmatched. The CDR3 contains 16 residues. The germline gives CDR1 SGHTS, CDR2 YDEGEE. CDR3 DNA sequence: TGTGCCAGCAGCGTAGCGGGAGTCTCTGGGGCCAACGTCCTGACTTTC. Translation: CASSVAGVSGANVLTF.

The genes are TRBV7-6 and TRBJ1-2, with D possibly TRBD1 on 6 matching bases. Germline V gene data show CDR1 as SGHVS and CDR2 as FNYEAQ. CDR3 length: 14 residues. V lost 5 bases, J lost 6 bases, and 16 bases lay in between. The DNA for the CDR3 is TGTGCCAGCAGCAAACACAGGGTTGGAGATGGCTACACCTTC. Translating it yields CASSKHRVGDGYTF.

Only one count was recorded for this clone. The chain uses TRBV27 and TRBJ2-7, with D hard to call. The CDR3 extends over 13 amino acids. The germline gives CDR1 MNHEY, CDR2 SMNVEV (reference sequence). With 5 bases removed from V and 1 base from J, the gap between germline ends came to 9 bases. The CDR3 spells CASSPDGSYEQYF. The CDR3, as DNA: TGTGCCAGCAGTCCCGACGGGTCCTACGAGCAGTACTTC.

The chain carries TRBV9 and TRBJ1-2; 9 bases fit TRBD1. J lost 2 bases, V lost 0 bases, and 2 bases had no gene match. Germline-derived CDR1 and CDR2 are SGDLS and YYNGEE. The CDR3 runs 15 residues. CDR3 loop: CASSVGTGDNYGYTF. Here the CDR3 DNA reads TGTGCCAGCAGCGTAGGGACAGGGGACAACTATGGCTACACCTTC.

V is TRBV18 and J is TRBJ1-5, with a possible D match to TRBD1 (5 bases). V was trimmed by 3 bases and J by 3 bases, leaving 12 bases between them. Germline CDR1 is KGHSH and CDR2 is LQKENI. This CDR3 has 15 amino acids. The CDR3 spells CASSPGGGFNQPQHF. The CDR3 DNA follows: TGTGCCAGCTCACCTGGGGGGGGGTTCAATCAGCCCCAGCATTTT.

The V call is TRBV7-9, the J call TRBJ2-7, with D maybe TRBD2 (5 bases). CDR3 length equals 15 residues. The germline CDR1 and CDR2 sequences are SEHNR and FQNEAQ (reference sequence). Deletions cut 1 base from V and 4 bases from J, with 14 bases between. CDR3 sequence reads: CASSLGNGGNYEQYF. The CDR3 DNA follows: TGTGCCAGCAGCTTAGGGAACGGAGGAAATTACGAGCAGTACTTC.

The chain is built from TRBV28 and TRBJ1-1; D not certain. V was shortened by 2 bases and J by 6 bases, with 7 bases between the two germline ends. This CDR3 is 12 amino acids long. The germline CDR1 and CDR2 sequences are MDHEN and SYDVKM. The CDR3 DNA sequence: TGTGCCAGCAGTTTACAGGAGGCTGAAGCTTTCTTT. Translated, it gives CASSLQEAEAFF.

This clone was seen only once. V and J are TRBV5-8 and TRBJ2-7; 8 bases agree with TRBD1. Germline-derived CDR1 and CDR2 are SGHTS and YDEGEE. This CDR3 region has 15 residues. With 1 base clipped from V and 5 bases from J, the junction kept 8 bases outside the gene matches. CDR3 bases: TGTGCCAGCAGCTTGTGGAGGACAGGGTACAACGAGCAGTACTTC. Protein sequence: CASSLWRTGYNEQYF.

The rearrangement links TRBV11-1 to TRBJ2-7; 9 bases are shared with TRBD1. Germline V lookup: CDR1 SGHAT, CDR2 FQDESV (reference sequence). Trimming removed 6 bases from V and 2 bases from J; junction bases left unmatched: 2. The CDR3 runs 13 residues. In DNA, the CDR3 is TGTGCCAGCAGTACAGGGGGCGCCTACGAGCAGTACTTC. The encoded protein is CASSTGGAYEQYF.

The chain uses TRBV7-9 and TRBJ2-7, with a possible D match to TRBD2 (5 bases). The CDR3 has 18 residues. Trimming cost V 1 base and J 3 bases, with 22 bases left between them. From germline, CDR1 is SEHNR and CDR2 FQNEAQ (reference sequence). The CDR3 reads CASSLGAFAGPPNYEQYF. The CDR3 region has the DNA TGTGCCAGCAGCTTAGGGGCCTTTGCGGGTCCGCCCAACTACGAGCAGTACTTC.